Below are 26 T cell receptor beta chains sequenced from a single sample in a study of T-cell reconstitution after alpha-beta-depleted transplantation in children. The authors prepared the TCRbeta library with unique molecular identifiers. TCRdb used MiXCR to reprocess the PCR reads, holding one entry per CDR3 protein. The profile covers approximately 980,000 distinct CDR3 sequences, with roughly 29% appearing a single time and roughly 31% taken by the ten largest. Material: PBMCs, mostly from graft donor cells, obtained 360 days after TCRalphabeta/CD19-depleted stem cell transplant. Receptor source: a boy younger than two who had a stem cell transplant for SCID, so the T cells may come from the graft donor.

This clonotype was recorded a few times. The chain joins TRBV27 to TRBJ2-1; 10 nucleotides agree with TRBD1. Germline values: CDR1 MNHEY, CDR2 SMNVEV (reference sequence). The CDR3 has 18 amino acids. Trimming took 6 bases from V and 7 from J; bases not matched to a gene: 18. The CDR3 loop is CASSQYPTGTGVGNEQFF. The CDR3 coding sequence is TGTGCCAGCAGCCAATACCCGACCGGGACAGGGGTTGGGAATGAGCAGTTCTTC.

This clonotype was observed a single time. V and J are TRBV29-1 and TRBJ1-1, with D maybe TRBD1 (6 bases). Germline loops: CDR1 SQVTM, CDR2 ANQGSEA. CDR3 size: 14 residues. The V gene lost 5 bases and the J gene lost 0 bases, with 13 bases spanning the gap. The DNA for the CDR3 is TGCAGCGTTCGAGACAGGTTCATGAACACTGAAGCTTTCTTT. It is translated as CSVRDRFMNTEAFF. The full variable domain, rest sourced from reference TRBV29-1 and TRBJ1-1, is SAVISQKPSRDICQRGTSLTIQCQVDSQVTMMFWYRQQPGQSLTLIATANQGSEATYESGFVIDKFPISRPNLTFSTLTVSNMSPEDSSIYLCSVRDRFMNTEAFFGQGTRLTVV.

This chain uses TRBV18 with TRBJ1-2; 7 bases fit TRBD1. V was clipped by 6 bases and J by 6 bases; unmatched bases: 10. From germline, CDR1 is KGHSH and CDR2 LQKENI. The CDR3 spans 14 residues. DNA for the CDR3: TGTGCCAGCTCCCAGACAGGGCAGAGGGATGGCTACACCTTC. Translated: CASSQTGQRDGYTF.

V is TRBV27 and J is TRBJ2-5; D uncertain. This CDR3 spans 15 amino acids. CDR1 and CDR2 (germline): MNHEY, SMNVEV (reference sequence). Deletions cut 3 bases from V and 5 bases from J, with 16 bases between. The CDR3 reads CASSFRDSPTETQYF. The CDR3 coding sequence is TGTGCCAGCAGTTTCCGCGACTCCCCTACTGAGACCCAGTACTTC.

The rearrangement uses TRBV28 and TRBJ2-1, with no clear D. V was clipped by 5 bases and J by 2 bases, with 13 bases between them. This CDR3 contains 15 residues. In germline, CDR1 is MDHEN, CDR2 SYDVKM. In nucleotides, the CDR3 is TGTGCCAGCAGTAACATTCAACCGCCCTACAATGAGCAGTTCTTC. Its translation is CASSNIQPPYNEQFF.

CDR3 sequence reads: CSARVSGPGEQFF. Here the CDR3 DNA reads TGCAGTGCTAGAGTCAGCGGGCCTGGGGAGCAGTTCTTC. The V and J genes are TRBV20-1 and TRBJ2-1; tentatively, D is TRBD2 (6 bases). Germline V gene data show CDR1 as DFQATT and CDR2 as SNEGSKA (reference sequence). There are 13 residues in the CDR3. The ends were cut back, 1 base at V and 10 bases at J, with 14 bases in the middle.

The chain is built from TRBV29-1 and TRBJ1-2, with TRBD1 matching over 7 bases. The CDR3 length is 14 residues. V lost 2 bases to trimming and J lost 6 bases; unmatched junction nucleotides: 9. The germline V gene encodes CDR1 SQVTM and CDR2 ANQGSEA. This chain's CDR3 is CSVERIRGRHGYTF. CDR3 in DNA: TGCAGCGTTGAAAGGATCAGGGGGAGGCATGGCTACACCTTC.

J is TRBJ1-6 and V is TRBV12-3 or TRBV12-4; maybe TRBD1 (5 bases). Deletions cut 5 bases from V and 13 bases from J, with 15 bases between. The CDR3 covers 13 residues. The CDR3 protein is CASSVAGNGPLHF. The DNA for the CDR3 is TGTGCCAGCAGTGTGGCAGGGAACGGGCCCCTCCACTTT.

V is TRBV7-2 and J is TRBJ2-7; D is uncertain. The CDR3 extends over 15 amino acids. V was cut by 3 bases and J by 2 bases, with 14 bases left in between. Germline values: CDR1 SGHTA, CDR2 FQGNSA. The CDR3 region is CASSFPRTAAYEQYF. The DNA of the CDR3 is TGTGCCAGCAGCTTCCCCAGGACGGCCGCCTACGAGCAGTACTTC.

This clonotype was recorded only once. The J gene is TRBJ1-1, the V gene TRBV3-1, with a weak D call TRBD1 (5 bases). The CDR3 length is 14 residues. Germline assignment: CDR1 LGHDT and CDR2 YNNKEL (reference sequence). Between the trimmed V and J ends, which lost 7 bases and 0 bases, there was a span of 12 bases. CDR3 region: CASKLGRMNTEAFF. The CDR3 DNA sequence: TGTGCCAGCAAACTGGGACGGATGAACACTGAAGCTTTCTTT.

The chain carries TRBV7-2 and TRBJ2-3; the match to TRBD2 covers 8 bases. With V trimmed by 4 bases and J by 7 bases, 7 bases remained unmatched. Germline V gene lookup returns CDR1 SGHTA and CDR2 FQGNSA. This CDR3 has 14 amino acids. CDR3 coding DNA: TGTGCCAGCAGCTACGGACTAGCCCCATATACGCAGTATTTT. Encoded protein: CASSYGLAPYTQYF.

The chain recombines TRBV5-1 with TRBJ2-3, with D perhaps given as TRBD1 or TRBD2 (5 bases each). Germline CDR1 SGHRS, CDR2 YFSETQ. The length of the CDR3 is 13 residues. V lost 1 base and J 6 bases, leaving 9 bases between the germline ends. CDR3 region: CASSLYWGDTQYF. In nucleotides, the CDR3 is TGCGCCAGCAGCTTGTACTGGGGGGATACGCAGTATTTT.

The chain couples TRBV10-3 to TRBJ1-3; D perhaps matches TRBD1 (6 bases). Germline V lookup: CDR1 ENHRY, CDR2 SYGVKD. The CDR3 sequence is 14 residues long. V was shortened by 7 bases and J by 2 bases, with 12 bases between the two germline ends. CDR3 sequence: CAITGGPPGNTIYF. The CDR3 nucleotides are TGTGCCATCACCGGGGGGCCCCCTGGAAACACCATATATTTT.

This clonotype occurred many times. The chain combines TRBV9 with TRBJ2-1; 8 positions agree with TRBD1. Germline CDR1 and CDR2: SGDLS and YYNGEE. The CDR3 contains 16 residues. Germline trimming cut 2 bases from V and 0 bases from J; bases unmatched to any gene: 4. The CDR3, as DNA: TGTGCCAGCAGCGTTGAGGACAGGGCCTCCTACAATGAGCAGTTCTTC. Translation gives CASSVEDRASYNEQFF.

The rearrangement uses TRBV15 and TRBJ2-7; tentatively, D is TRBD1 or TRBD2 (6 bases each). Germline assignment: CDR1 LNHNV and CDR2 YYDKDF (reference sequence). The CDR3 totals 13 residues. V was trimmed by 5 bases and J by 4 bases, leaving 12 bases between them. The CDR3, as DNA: TGTGCCACCAGCGGCGGGACACCTTACGAGCAGTACTTC. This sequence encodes CATSGGTPYEQYF.

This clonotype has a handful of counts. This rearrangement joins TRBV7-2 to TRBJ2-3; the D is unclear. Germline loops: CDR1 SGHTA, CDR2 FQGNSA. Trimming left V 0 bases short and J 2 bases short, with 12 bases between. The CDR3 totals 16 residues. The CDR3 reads CASSLAVAHTTDTQYF. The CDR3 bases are TGTGCCAGCAGCTTAGCTGTTGCACACACCACAGATACGCAGTATTTT.

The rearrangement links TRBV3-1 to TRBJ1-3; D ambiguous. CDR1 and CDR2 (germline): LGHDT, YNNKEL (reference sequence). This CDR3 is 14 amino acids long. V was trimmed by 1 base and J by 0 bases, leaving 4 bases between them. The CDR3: CASSQGNSGNTIYF. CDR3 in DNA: TGTGCCAGCAGCCAAGGGAACTCTGGAAACACCATATATTTT.

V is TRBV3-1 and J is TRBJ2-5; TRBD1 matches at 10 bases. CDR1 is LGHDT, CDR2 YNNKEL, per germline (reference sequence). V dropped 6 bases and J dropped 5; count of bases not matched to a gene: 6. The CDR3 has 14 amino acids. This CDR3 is CASRQDRGGETQYF. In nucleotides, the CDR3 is TGTGCCAGCAGGCAGGACAGGGGGGGGGAGACCCAGTACTTC.

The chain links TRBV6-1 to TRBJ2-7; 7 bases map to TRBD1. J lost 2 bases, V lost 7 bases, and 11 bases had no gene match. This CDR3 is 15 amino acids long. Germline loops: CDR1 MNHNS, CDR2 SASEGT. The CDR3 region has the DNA TGTGCCAGCAAAGTGGGACAGATGAGAACCTACGAGCAGTACTTC. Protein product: CASKVGQMRTYEQYF.

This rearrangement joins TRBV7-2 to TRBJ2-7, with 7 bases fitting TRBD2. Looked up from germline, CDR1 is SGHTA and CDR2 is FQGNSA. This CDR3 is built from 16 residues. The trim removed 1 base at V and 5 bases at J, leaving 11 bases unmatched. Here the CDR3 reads CASSLGTGGFLDEQYF. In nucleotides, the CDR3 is TGTGCCAGCAGCTTAGGCACCGGGGGGTTTCTCGACGAGCAGTACTTC.

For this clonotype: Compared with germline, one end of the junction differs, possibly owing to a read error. CDR3 DNA sequence: TGCGCCAGCAGCTCCCTAAAGACCATGCGCTTACAATTC. Amino acid sequence: CASSSLKTMRLQF. The rearrangement uses TRBV5-1 and TRBJ2-5, with D hard to call. The V gene's germline CDR1 is SGHRS and CDR2 YFSETQ. The CDR3 has 13 amino acids. Using reference TRBV5-1 and TRBJ2-5 for the parts outside the CDR3, the full variable domain is KAGVTQTPRYLIKTRGQQVTLSCSPISGHRSVSWYQQTPGQGLQFLFEYFSETQRNKGNFPGRFSGRQFSNSRSEMNVSTLELGDSALYLCASSSLKTMRLQFGPGTRLLVL.

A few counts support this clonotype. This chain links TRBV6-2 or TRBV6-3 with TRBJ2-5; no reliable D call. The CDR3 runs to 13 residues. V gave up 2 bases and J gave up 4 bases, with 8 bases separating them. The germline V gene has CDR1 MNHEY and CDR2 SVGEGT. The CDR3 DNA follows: TGTGCCAGCAGTTACGGTCGCCGAGAGACCCAGTACTTC. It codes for CASSYGRRETQYF.

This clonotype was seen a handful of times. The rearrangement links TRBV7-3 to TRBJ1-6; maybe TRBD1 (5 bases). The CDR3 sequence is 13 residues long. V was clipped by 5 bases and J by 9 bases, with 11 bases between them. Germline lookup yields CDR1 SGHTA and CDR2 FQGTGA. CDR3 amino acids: CASSPGTLSPLHF. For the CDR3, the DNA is TGTGCCAGCAGCCCGGGGACCCTTTCACCCCTCCACTTT.

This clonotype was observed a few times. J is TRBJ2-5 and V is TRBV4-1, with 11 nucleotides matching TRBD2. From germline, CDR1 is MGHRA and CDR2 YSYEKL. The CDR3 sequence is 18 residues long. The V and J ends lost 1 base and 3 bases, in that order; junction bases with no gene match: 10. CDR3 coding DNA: TGCGCCAGCAGCCAAGGTGGCCGGCTAGCGGGGGGCAAAGAGACCCAGTACTTC. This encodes CASSQGGRLAGGKETQYF.

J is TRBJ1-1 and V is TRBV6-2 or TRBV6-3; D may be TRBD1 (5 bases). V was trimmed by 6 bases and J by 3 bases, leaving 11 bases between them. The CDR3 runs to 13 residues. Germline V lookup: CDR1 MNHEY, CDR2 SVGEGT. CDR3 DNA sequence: TGTGCCAGCAGCCGGGGGAAGGACACTGAAGCTTTCTTT. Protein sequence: CASSRGKDTEAFF.

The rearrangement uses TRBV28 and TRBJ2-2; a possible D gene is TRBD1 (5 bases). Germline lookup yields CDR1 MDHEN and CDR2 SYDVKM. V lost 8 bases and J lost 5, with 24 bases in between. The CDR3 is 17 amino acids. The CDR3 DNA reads TGTGCCAGCGGTGGGGCCGCGCACCGAATAGGGACCGGGGAGCTGTTTTTT. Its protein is CASGGAAHRIGTGELFF.